Given below is one TCR beta chain in context. Its cognate antigen has yet to be identified. No base quality information exists; no much larger clone differs at one position. Trimming leaves V shorter by 3 bases and J shorter by 7 bases, with the junction holding 8 bases beyond the gene matches. Per the germline V gene, SGHRS is the CDR1 and YFSETQ is the CDR2. Reading from cysteine to phenylalanine, the CDR3 counts 16 amino acids. Only the CDR3 part of the read is kept: 48 bases, read in frame from the first base. Tumor-infiltrating lymphocyte cultures were grown for approximately 38 days from approximately 6-12 tumor fragments in high-dose IL2 (about 6,000 U/mL). Libraries were prepared through the immunoSEQ multiplex PCR assay. DNA was isolated with Qiagen DNeasy or QIAamp micro DNA kits and TCRB sequenced with the Adaptive Biotechnology human TCRB sequencing kit. An Illumina MiSeq was used to sequence the TCRB libraries. Turning to the authors' computational methods: TCRB sequence data were analyzed with the kit provider's software, and tumor enrichment of clonotype templates was tested with Fisher's exact test. Held by TCRdb, this immuneACCESS table contains in-frame sequences only and omits some clones. Under half of the omission traces to an unresolved V gene where checked; the cause of the rest is unknown. Clonal size and the V and J genes are those of that table, whereas D and trimming came from the DNA. Present in this sample are approximately 1,100 clones, 50% to 65% of which were seen just once. About 72% of the sample rests with the top ten.

This sample was taken from a study of CD4 T cells in lung cancer (dated by TCRdb to the late 2010s). In terms of the full investigation: The study screened blood T cells of NSCLC patients for responses to candidate mutation-encoded neoepitopes and isolated neoantigen-specific CD4+ T-cell clones and TCRs. Aged 60 to 69 when blood was donated, the resected patients, most of whom were former smokers, had either lung adenocarcinoma or squamous cell carcinoma. Before blood donation, treatments including platinum chemotherapy had been received by the patients, and nivolumab or pembrolizumab had been received by some of the patients. The frequency of neoantigen-specific clonotypes in tumor resections, non-adjacent lung and cultured T-cell products was tracked by TCRB deep sequencing. The research as a whole found: Some responses derived from blood might reflect in vitro priming of naive T cells or cross-reactivity instead of memory responses to the cancer.

The specimen was cultured cells derived from lung. The sequence is built from TRBV5-1 and TRBJ2-2, and 11 bases in between align with TRBD2. This clonotype was sampled from a woman between 55 and 75 years old with non-small cell lung cancer. The CDR3 is CASSWLAGGPVGELFF. The nucleotides are TGCGCCAGCAGCTGGTTAGCGGGGGGGCCGGTCGGGGAGCTGTTTTTT. Joined to the reference TRBV5-1 and TRBJ2-2 proteins, this CDR3 gives the full variable domain: KAGVTQTPRYLIKTRGQQVTLSCSPISGHRSVSWYQQTPGQGLQFLFEYFSETQRNKGNFPGRFSGRQFSNSRSEMNVSTLELGDSALYLCASSWLAGGPVGELFFGEGSRLTVL.